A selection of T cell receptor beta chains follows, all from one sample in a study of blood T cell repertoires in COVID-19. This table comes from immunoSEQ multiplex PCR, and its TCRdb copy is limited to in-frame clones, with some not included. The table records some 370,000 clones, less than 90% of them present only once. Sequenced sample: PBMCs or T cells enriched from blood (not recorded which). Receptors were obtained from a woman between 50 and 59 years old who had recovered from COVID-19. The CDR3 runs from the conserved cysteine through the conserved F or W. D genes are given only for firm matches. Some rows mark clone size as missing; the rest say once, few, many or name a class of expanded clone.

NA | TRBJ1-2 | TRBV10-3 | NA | TGTGCCATCAGTGAGTCTGAGGGCACCAACTATGGCTACACCTTC | CAISESEGTNYGYTF
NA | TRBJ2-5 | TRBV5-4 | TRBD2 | TGTGCCAGCAGCTCGCCGGGACTAGCTTCGGAGACCCAGTACTTC | CASSSPGLASETQYF
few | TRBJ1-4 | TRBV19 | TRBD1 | TGTGCCAGTAAGGAGACAGGGGGCGTAAAACTGTTTTTT | CASKETGGVKLFF
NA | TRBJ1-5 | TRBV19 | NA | TGTGCCAGTAGTATAGTTGGCCGGGGGAATCAGCCCCAGCATTTT | CASSIVGRGNQPQHF
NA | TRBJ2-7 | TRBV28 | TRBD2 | TGTGCCAGCAGTTCGGGATCCCTAGCGGGGTACGAGCAGTACTTC | CASSSGSLAGYEQYF
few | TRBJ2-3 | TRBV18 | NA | TGTGCCAGCTCAGGCCAGGGAACTAGCACAGATACGCAGTATTTT | CASSGQGTSTDTQYF
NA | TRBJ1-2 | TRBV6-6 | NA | TGTGCCAGCAGTTACTCTGGGGGCGAGGGCTATGGCTACACCTTC | CASSYSGGEGYGYTF
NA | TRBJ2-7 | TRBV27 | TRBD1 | TGTGCCAGCAGTTCCAACGGACAGGGGGGCCCCCTCAGCTACGAGCAGTACTTC | CASSSNGQGGPLSYEQYF
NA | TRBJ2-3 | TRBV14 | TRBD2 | TGTGCCAGCAGCCAAAGGCGGGAGGGCCTGACAGATACGCAGTATTTT | CASSQRREGLTDTQYF
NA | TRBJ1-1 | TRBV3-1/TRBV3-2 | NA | TGTGCCAGCAGACCCCGTGACAGGTTCTCGAACACTGAAGCTTTCTTT | CASRPRDRFSNTEAFF
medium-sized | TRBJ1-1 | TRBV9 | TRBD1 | TGTGCCAGCAGCGGGAGACAGGGGGCTGACACTGAAGCTTTCTTT | CASSGRQGADTEAFF
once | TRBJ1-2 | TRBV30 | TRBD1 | TGTGCCGGACAGGGGGCGCGGTGGAGTGGCTACACCTTC | CAGQGARWSGYTF
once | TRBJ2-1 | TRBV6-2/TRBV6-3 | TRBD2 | TGTGCCAGCAGTTACTCGGCTAGCGGGAGTGGCTACAATGAGCAGTTCTTC | CASSYSASGSGYNEQFF
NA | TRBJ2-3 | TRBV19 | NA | TGTGCCAGTAGTATAACGCCAGGGGGGCCAGATACGCAGTATTTT | CASSITPGGPDTQYF
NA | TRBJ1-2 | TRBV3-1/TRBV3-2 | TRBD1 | TGTGCCAGCAGCCATGGGACAGGGGGTTTCTATGGCTACACCTTC | CASSHGTGGFYGYTF
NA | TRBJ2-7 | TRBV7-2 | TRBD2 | TGTGCCAGCAGCTTTGGGCTAGCGGGGAGCCCCGGGTACGAGCAGTACTTC | CASSFGLAGSPGYEQYF
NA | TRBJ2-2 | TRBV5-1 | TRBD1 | TGCGCCAGCAGCTTTTCAGACAGGGTTATCGGGGAGCTGTTTTTT | CASSFSDRVIGELFF
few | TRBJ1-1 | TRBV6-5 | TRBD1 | TGTGCCAGCAGTCAGGACAGGTATGAATTTGAAGCTTTCTTT | CASSQDRYEFEAFF
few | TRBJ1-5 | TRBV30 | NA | TGTGCCTGGGACGTCGGACAGTCGTTCGGTCAGCCCCAGCATTTT | CAWDVGQSFGQPQHF
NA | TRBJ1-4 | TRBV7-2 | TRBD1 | TGTGCCAGCAGCTTAGGTGGGACAGGGTACGAAAAACTGTTTTTT | CASSLGGTGYEKLFF
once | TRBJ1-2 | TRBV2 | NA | TGTGCCAGAGGCGGGGGGGGCGCTTATGGCTACACCTTC | CARGGGGAYGYTF
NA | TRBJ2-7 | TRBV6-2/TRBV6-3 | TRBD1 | TGTGCCAGCAGTTACCCAGGGGGAGACTACGAGCAGTACTTC | CASSYPGGDYEQYF
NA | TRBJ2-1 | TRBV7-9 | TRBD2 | TGTGCCAGCAACATACTAGCGACAGAGCAGTTCTTC | CASNILATEQFF
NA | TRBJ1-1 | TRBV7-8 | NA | TGTGCCAGCAGCTTCCCTAAAAACACTGAAGCTTTCTTT | CASSFPKNTEAFF
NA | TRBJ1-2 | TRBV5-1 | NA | TGCGCCAGCAGCTTGGGAACAGGGACAATCGGCCCAAATAACTATGGCTACACCTTC | CASSLGTGTIGPNNYGYTF
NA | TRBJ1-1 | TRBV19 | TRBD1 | TGTGCCAGTAGTATTAGGCAGGGGGCCTCTGAAGCTTTCTTT | CASSIRQGASEAFF
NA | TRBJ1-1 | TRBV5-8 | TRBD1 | TGTGCCAGCAGCCACCGACAGGGCGTGAACACTGAAGCTTTCTTT | CASSHRQGVNTEAFF
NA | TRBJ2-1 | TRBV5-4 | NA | TGTGCCAGCAGCTTTGGCCCAGGACAGCGGATTGGTGCAGATGAGCAGTTCTTC | CASSFGPGQRIGADEQFF
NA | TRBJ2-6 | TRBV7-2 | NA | TGTGCCAGCAGCTCAACGACAGGCCGCTCTGGGGCCAACGTCCTGACTTTC | CASSSTTGRSGANVLTF
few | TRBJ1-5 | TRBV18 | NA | TGTGCCAGCTCTCCCCCCGGACGGGCAGGGCAGCCCCAGCATTTT | CASSPPGRAGQPQHF
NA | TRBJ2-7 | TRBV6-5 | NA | TGTGCCAGCTCGGGGGATGTCCACGAGCAGTACTTC | CASSGDVHEQYF
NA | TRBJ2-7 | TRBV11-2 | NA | TGTGCCAGCAGCTCTTCGGGACTCGTGAGGCCGCGAGCGTACTTC | CASSSSGLVRPRAYF
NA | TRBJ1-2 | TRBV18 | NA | TGTGCCAGCTCGCCGGGACTGAACTATGGCTACACCTTC | CASSPGLNYGYTF
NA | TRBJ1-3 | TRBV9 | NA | TGTGCCAGCACTCCGGGGACTTCTGGAAACACCATATATTTT | CASTPGTSGNTIYF